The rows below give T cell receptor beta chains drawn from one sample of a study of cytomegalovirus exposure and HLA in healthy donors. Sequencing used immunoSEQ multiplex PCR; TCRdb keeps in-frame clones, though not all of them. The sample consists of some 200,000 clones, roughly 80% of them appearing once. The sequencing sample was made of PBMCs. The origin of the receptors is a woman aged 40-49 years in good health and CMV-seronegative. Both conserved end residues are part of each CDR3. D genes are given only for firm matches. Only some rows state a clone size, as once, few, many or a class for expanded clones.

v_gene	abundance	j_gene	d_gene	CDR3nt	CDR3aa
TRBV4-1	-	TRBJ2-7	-	TGCGCCAGCAGCCAAGATTCCACCCCCGGACTCGGTGGCGAGCAGTACTTC	CASSQDSTPGLGGEQYF
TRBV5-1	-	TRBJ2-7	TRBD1	TGCGCCAGCAGTCTAATGACAGGGGGCTACGAGCAGTACTTC	CASSLMTGGYEQYF
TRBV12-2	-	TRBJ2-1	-	TGTGCAAGTCGCTTAGGGGGGACTAGCGAGCGGACAGGTGAGCAGTTCTTC	CASRLGGTSERTGEQFF
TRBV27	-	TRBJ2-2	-	TGTGCCAGCAGGGATAGGCTAGCTACCGGGGAGCTGTTTTTT	CASRDRLATGELFF
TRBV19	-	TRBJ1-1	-	TGTGCCAGTAGTAATTGGGGCGGCTGGAACACTGAAGCTTTCTTT	CASSNWGGWNTEAFF
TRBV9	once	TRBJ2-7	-	TGTGCCAGCAGCGTAGACGGGGGAGCTAGCTACGAGCAGTACTTC	CASSVDGGASYEQYF
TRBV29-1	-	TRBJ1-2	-	TGCAGCGTTGACGGCTATGGCTACACCTTC	CSVDGYGYTF
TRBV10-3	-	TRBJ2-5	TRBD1	TGTGCCACGGGACAGCTCCAAGAGACCCAGTACTTC	CATGQLQETQYF
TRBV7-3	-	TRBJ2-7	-	TGTGCCAGCAGCTCCGGGACTGGGACCTACGAGCAGTACTTC	CASSSGTGTYEQYF
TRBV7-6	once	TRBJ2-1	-	TGTGCCAGCAGCGTAGTGACGAGCGTAGGATTGCATGAGCAGTTCTTC	CASSVVTSVGLHEQFF
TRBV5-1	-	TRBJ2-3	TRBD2	TGCGCCAGCACCCCGGGAGGGTACAAGGCAGATACGCAGTATTTT	CASTPGGYKADTQYF
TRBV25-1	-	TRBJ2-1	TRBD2	TGTGCCAGCAGTGAAGGGGTAGCGGGAGGGCTTTACAATGAGCAGTTCTTC	CASSEGVAGGLYNEQFF
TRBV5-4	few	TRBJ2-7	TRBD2	TGTGCCAGCAGCCCGGGACTAGCGGGAGGGGTGGCCTACGAGCAGTACTTC	CASSPGLAGGVAYEQYF
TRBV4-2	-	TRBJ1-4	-	TGTGCCAGCAGCCAGCTGGGGCCTCAGAATGAAAAACTGTTTTTT	CASSQLGPQNEKLFF
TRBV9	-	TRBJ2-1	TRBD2	TGTGCCAGCAGCGGCGGAGGGGGACTAGCGGTGAATGAGCAGTTCTTC	CASSGGGGLAVNEQFF
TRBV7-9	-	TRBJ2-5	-	TGTGCCAGCAGCCCACGGGACTCAGATAAGACCCAGTACTTC	CASSPRDSDKTQYF
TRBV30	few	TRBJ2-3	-	TGTGCCTGGAGTATGGAGCGGATAAGCACAGATACGCAGTATTTT	CAWSMERISTDTQYF